The 27 T cell receptor beta chains presented below share a single source sample, sequenced in a study of identical twins. TCRdb reprocessed the 5' RACE reads via MiXCR and lists one record per CDR3 protein. The table records about 700,000 distinct CDR3 sequences, roughly 8% of them present only once. The data were also submitted as part of a second study, on yellow fever vaccine responses in identical twins.

Sequenced material: PBMCs. The receptors derive from a woman under 30 in good health.

A few counts support this clonotype. This chain connects TRBV10-3 to TRBJ2-1; D might be TRBD2 (6 bases). Per the germline V gene, CDR1 is ENHRY and CDR2 is SYGVKD. CDR3 length: 15 amino acids. The V end lost 8 bases, the J end lost 0 bases, and 14 bases lay between the germline ends. This chain's CDR3 is CAIGGGVSSYNEQFF. The CDR3 DNA follows: TGTGCCATCGGAGGCGGGGTGAGCTCCTACAATGAGCAGTTCTTC.

The chain joins TRBV5-4 to TRBJ1-6; D unclear. CDR1 and CDR2 from the germline V gene are SGHNT and YYREEE (reference sequence). CDR3 length: 17 amino acids. Trimming took 2 bases from V and 5 from J, leaving 17 bases between them. CDR3 DNA sequence: TGTGCCAGCAGCTTTCCGGGAGCCCGGTCCAATAATTCACCCCTCCACTTT. Translation gives CASSFPGARSNNSPLHF.

The chain combines TRBV5-1 with TRBJ2-3, with 7 positions matching TRBD2. V lost 1 base, J lost 1 base, and 15 bases stayed unmatched. The CDR3 sequence is 19 residues long. Germline assignment: CDR1 SGHRS and CDR2 YFSETQ. The CDR3 is CASSLRPSGHLSGTDTQYF. Written as DNA, the CDR3 is TGCGCCAGCAGCTTGAGGCCTAGCGGACATCTCTCTGGCACAGATACGCAGTATTTT.

This clonotype was counted a few times. The V call is TRBV25-1, the J call TRBJ1-2; possibly TRBD1 for D (5 bases). The CDR3 totals 14 residues. V lost 7 bases and J 0 bases, leaving 12 bases between the germline ends. Germline CDR1 and CDR2: MGHDK and SYGVNS. The DNA of the CDR3 is TGTGCCAGCACCGCGGGGGGGGCTAACTATGGCTACACCTTC. Protein sequence: CASTAGGANYGYTF.

The CDR3 loop reads CASSQDARNLGDEQFF. CDR3 in DNA: TGCGCCAGCAGCCAAGATGCGCGAAACCTCGGCGATGAGCAGTTCTTC. This sequence joins TRBV4-3 and TRBJ2-1; D call uncertain. V lost 0 bases and J 8 bases, leaving 17 bases between the germline ends. Germline loops: CDR1 LGHNA, CDR2 YSLEER. This CDR3 has 16 residues.

In its sample, this clonotype was seen many times. The gene calls are TRBV12-3 or TRBV12-4 and TRBJ2-7, with D possibly TRBD2 on 6 matching bases. Trimming shortened V by 3 bases and J by 2 bases, and 14 bases separated the two germline ends. The CDR3 is 15 amino acids. The CDR3: CASSFSGRGTYEQYF. CDR3 DNA sequence: TGTGCCAGCAGTTTTAGCGGTCGAGGCACCTACGAGCAGTACTTC.

This clonotype was recorded many times. This sequence joins TRBV28 and TRBJ2-3, with D perhaps TRBD2 (5 bases). Trimming took 3 bases from V and 2 from J, leaving 12 bases between them. Germline V gives CDR1 MDHEN, CDR2 SYDVKM. The CDR3 consists of 15 residues. The CDR3 loop is CASSLAGLATDTQYF. Written as DNA, the CDR3 is TGTGCCAGCAGTTTGGCCGGGCTAGCCACAGATACGCAGTATTTT.

The chain recombines TRBV12-3 or TRBV12-4 with TRBJ1-2, with a tentative D call TRBD1 (5 bases). The CDR3 totals 12 residues. V shed 6 bases and J shed 8 bases, with 13 bases lying between them. Here the CDR3 DNA reads TGTGCCAGCAGAGAAGGCCGGGGGGGCTACACCTTC. Its protein is CASREGRGGYTF.

This clonotype has more than one count but fewer than ten. This chain connects TRBV29-1 to TRBJ2-1, with 8 bases fitting TRBD2. The junction had 6 bases not matched to a gene; V was cut back by 4 bases and J by 4 bases. In germline, CDR1 is SQVTM, CDR2 ANQGSEA. The CDR3 consists of 14 residues. CDR3 sequence reads: CSVVYSGVYNEQFF. CDR3 DNA sequence: TGCAGCGTTGTTTATAGCGGGGTTTACAATGAGCAGTTCTTC.

This clonotype has just a few counts. The chain couples TRBV28 to TRBJ1-5; 8 bases are shared with TRBD1. This CDR3 has 12 amino acids. Germline V gene sequence: CDR1 MDHEN, CDR2 SYDVKM. Unmatched junction bases numbered 2, after V lost 7 bases and J lost 6 bases. As DNA, the CDR3 is TGTGCCAGCACAGGGGGCAGTCAGCCCCAGCATTTT. This gives the protein CASTGGSQPQHF.

This clonotype was detected many times. V is TRBV24-1 and J is TRBJ2-1, with a tentative D call TRBD2 (6 bases). Trimming cost V 5 bases and J 2 bases, with 12 bases left between them. The CDR3 consists of 15 residues. Germline V CDR1 and CDR2: KGHDR, SFDVKD. The CDR3, as DNA: TGTGCCACCAGTGGCCGGGACTGGCCCTACAATGAGCAGTTCTTC. This translates into CATSGRDWPYNEQFF.

A few counts support this clonotype. V and J are TRBV28 and TRBJ2-7; either TRBD1 or TRBD2 may fit D (5 bases each). The CDR3 loop spans 16 amino acids. Germline V gene sequence: CDR1 MDHEN, CDR2 SYDVKM. V lost 6 bases to trimming and J lost 3 bases, with 21 bases between them. The CDR3 coding sequence is TGTGCCAGCAGCTGGGTCCTCCGGGACGGACACTACGAGCAGTACTTC. Its protein is CASSWVLRDGHYEQYF.

This clonotype was detected only a few times. The CDR3 loop is CASSPNWGDTEAFF. In nucleotides, the CDR3 is TGTGCCAGCTCACCGAACTGGGGAGACACTGAAGCTTTCTTT. The genes are TRBV18 and TRBJ1-1; D unclear. Per germline, CDR1 KGHSH and CDR2 LQKENI. V shed 3 bases and J shed 3 bases, with 11 bases lying between them. The CDR3 has 14 residues.

This clonotype was observed a few times. The rearrangement joins TRBV3-1 to TRBJ2-7; 10 bases fit TRBD1. The V segment lost 1 base and the J segment 2 bases; nucleotides outside the gene matches: 2. Per the germline V gene, CDR1 is LGHDT and CDR2 is YNNKEL (reference sequence). The length of the CDR3 is 15 residues. As DNA, the CDR3 is TGTGCCAGCAGCCAAGGACAGGGGGCGACCTACGAGCAGTACTTC. It encodes CASSQGQGATYEQYF.

This clonotype has ten or more counts. The chain employs TRBV5-1 and TRBJ2-7, with D possibly being TRBD1 (6 bases). CDR3 length equals 13 residues. V lost 2 bases and J lost 3, with 9 bases in between. Per germline, CDR1 SGHRS and CDR2 YFSETQ. The CDR3 DNA is TGCGCCAGCAGCTTAAACAGGGTCTACGAGCAGTACTTC. It yields the protein CASSLNRVYEQYF.

J is TRBJ2-7 and V is TRBV6-2 or TRBV6-3, with a tentative D call TRBD1 (5 bases). With 2 bases removed from V and 2 bases from J, the gap between germline ends came to 16 bases. The germline V gene has CDR1 MNHEY and CDR2 SVGEGT. The CDR3 is made up of 16 amino acids. The CDR3 DNA is TGTGCCAGCAGTTACGCAGGCAGGGATCGGCCCTACGAGCAGTACTTC. This sequence encodes CASSYAGRDRPYEQYF.

Many counts were recorded for this clonotype. J is TRBJ2-7 and V is TRBV20-1; D ambiguous. The CDR3 sequence is 11 residues long. The V end was cut by 6 bases, the J end by 7 bases, with 13 bases between. CDR1 is DFQATT, CDR2 SNEGSKA, per germline (reference sequence). The DNA for the CDR3 is TGCAGTGCAAGAATAGGGTATGAGCAGTACTTC. Its protein is CSARIGYEQYF.

Of note for this clonotype: Germline is not matched at one junction end, which may reflect a read error. The genes are TRBV24-1 and TRBJ2-3, with D perhaps TRBD1 (6 bases). The CDR3 loop spans 15 amino acids. CDR1 KGHDR and CDR2 SFDVKD come from the germline V gene. The CDR3 DNA follows: TGTGCCGCCAGTGATCTTCCAGGGGGCACAGATACGCAGTATTTT. Translated: CAASDLPGGTDTQYF.

V is TRBV4-2 and J is TRBJ2-3, with 14 bases that match TRBD2. The V gene's germline CDR1 is LGHNA and CDR2 YNFKEQ. The CDR3 has 16 residues. V was clipped by 4 bases and J by 4 bases; unmatched bases: 4. As DNA, the CDR3 is TGTGCCAGCAGCCGTGGGACTAGCGGGGGTCCAGATACGCAGTATTTT. Protein: CASSRGTSGGPDTQYF.

This clonotype has a count of ten or more. The rearrangement uses TRBV2 and TRBJ2-2; a weak D match, TRBD2 (5 bases). Trimming left V 7 bases short and J 1 base short, with 7 bases between. CDR1 and CDR2 (germline): SNHLY, FYNNEI. This CDR3 has 13 amino acids. The CDR3 region is CASKEGNTGELFF. The CDR3 region has the DNA TGTGCCAGCAAAGAGGGGAACACCGGGGAGCTGTTTTTT.

This clonotype was seen more than once but under ten times. This chain uses TRBV6-5 with TRBJ2-5; tentatively, D is TRBD2 (5 bases). The CDR3 consists of 12 residues. V lost 2 bases, J lost 12 bases, and 13 bases lay in between. The V gene's germline CDR1 is MNHEY and CDR2 SVGAGI. The CDR3 loop reads CASSYGGGREYF. The DNA for the CDR3 is TGTGCCAGCAGTTACGGCGGAGGTCGTGAGTACTTC.

The V and J genes are TRBV4-3 and TRBJ2-3, with D perhaps TRBD1 or TRBD2 (5 bases each). V was pared by 1 base and J by 6 bases, with 20 bases between. The CDR3 contains 17 residues. Germline loops: CDR1 LGHNA, CDR2 YSLEER. CDR3 DNA: TGCGCCAGCAGCCAAGCCCCCGGGGACGGGCCGGGGGATACGCAGTATTTT. It encodes CASSQAPGDGPGDTQYF.

The V call is TRBV9, the J call TRBJ2-3; possibly TRBD2 for D (7 bases). V lost 7 bases to trimming and J lost 4 bases, with 16 bases between them. The length of the CDR3 is 14 residues. Per germline, CDR1 SGDLS and CDR2 YYNGEE. In nucleotides, the CDR3 is TGTGCCAGCGGTCCGGGGGGCCTGGCAGATACGCAGTATTTT. This translates into CASGPGGLADTQYF.

This clonotype was counted only a few times. The chain couples TRBV27 to TRBJ1-5; 11 bases match TRBD1. The length of the CDR3 is 15 residues. Germline V gene sequence: CDR1 MNHEY, CDR2 SMNVEV (reference sequence). V shed 6 bases and J 5 bases; nucleotides not matched to a gene: 6. CDR3 loop: CASRRTGGLDQPQHF. In nucleotides, the CDR3 is TGTGCCAGCAGGCGGACAGGGGGCTTGGATCAGCCCCAGCATTTT.

This clonotype was counted only a few times. The rearrangement joins TRBV15 to TRBJ2-3; 7 nucleotides line up with TRBD1. CDR1 LNHNV and CDR2 YYDKDF come from the germline V gene (reference sequence). Germline trimming cut 4 bases from V and 2 bases from J; bases unmatched to any gene: 3. There are 14 residues in the CDR3. CDR3 amino acids: CATSKGGSTDTQYF. In nucleotides, the CDR3 is TGTGCCACCAGCAAAGGGGGCTCCACAGATACGCAGTATTTT. Full variable domain (rest looked up from reference TRBV15 and TRBJ2-3): DAMVIQNPRYQVTQFGKPVTLSCSQTLNHNVMYWYQQKSSQAPKLLFHYYDKDFNNEADTPDNFQSRRPNTSFCFLDIRSPGLGDTAMYLCATSKGGSTDTQYFGPGTRLTVL.

This clonotype was picked up a small number of times. The V and J genes are TRBV7-9 and TRBJ1-2; 12 positions match TRBD1. Germline V gene data show CDR1 as SEHNR and CDR2 as FQNEAQ (reference sequence). The CDR3 length is 14 residues. Trimming took 3 bases from V and 8 from J; bases not matched to a gene: 4. This CDR3 reads CASSLGQGAHGYTF. CDR3 nucleotide sequence: TGTGCCAGCAGCTTGGGACAGGGGGCGCACGGCTACACCTTC. The full variable domain, with the rest looked up from reference TRBV7-9 and TRBJ1-2, is DTGVSQNPRHKITKRGQNVTFRCDPISEHNRLYWYRQTLGQGPEFLTYFQNEAQLEKSRLLSDRFSAERPKGSFSTLEIQRTEQGDSAMYLCASSLGQGAHGYTFGSGTRLTVV.

The rearrangement links TRBV7-9 to TRBJ2-3; no clear D. Trimming cost V 3 bases and J 0 bases, with 10 bases left between them. CDR1 SEHNR and CDR2 FQNEAQ come from the germline V gene (reference sequence). This CDR3 has 15 residues. CDR3 coding DNA: TGTGCCAGCAGCTTCGGGCAGACCAGCACAGATACGCAGTATTTT. Protein product: CASSFGQTSTDTQYF.